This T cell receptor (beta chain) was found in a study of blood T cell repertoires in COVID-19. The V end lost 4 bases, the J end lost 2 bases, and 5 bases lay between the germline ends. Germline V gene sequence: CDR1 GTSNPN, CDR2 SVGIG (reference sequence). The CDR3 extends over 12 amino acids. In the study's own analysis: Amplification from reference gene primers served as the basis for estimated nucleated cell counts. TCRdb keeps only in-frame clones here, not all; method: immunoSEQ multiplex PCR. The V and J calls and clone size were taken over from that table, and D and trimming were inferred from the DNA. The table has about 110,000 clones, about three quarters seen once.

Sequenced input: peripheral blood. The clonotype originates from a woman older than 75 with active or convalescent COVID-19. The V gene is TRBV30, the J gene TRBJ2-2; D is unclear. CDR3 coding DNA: TGTGCCTGGACCCTCAACACCGGGGAGCTGTTTTTT. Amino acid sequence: CAWTLNTGELFF. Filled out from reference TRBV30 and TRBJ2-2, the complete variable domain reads SQTIHQWPATLVQPVGSPLSLECTVEGTSNPNLYWYRQAAGRGLQLLFYSVGIGQISSEVPQNLSASRPQDRQFILSSKKLLLSDSGFYLCAWTLNTGELFFGEGSRLTVL.